Presented here are 20 T cell receptor beta chains from one specimen sequenced in a study of shared clonotypes between healthy human individuals. Method: immunoSEQ multiplex PCR; TCRdb's copy keeps in-frame clones and lacks some. The sample has more than 500,000 clones, approximately 95% seen once. Sequencing was performed on naive CD4+ T cells sorted from blood. As to subset: CD45RA+ positively selected. The receptors derive from a woman under 40 in good health.

V and J are TRBV5-4 and TRBJ1-2; no clear D. With 7 bases removed from V and 7 bases from J, the gap between germline ends came to 14 bases. This CDR3 region has 12 residues. Germline CDR1 and CDR2: SGHNT and YYREEE (reference sequence). The CDR3 bases are TGTGCCAGCTCTCCCGGGTACGTTGGCTACACCTTC. This translates into CASSPGYVGYTF.

This chain uses TRBV9 with TRBJ2-1; D possibly corresponds to TRBD2 (7 bases). The germline V gene has CDR1 SGDLS and CDR2 YYNGEE. Trimming shortened V by 4 bases and J by 2 bases, and 16 bases separated the two germline ends. The CDR3 runs 16 residues. The CDR3 here is CASSPSGGAPYNEQFF. The CDR3 DNA reads TGTGCCAGCAGCCCGAGTGGGGGGGCCCCCTACAATGAGCAGTTCTTC.

The chain recombines TRBV5-1 with TRBJ2-1, with a tentative D call TRBD1 (6 bases). The CDR3 contains 15 residues. CDR1 is SGHRS and CDR2 is YFSETQ in the germline V gene. V gave up 3 bases and J gave up 8 bases, with 18 bases separating them. The CDR3 reads CASSSGTLSNHEQFF. In DNA, the CDR3 is TGCGCCAGCAGCTCGGGGACACTCTCGAACCATGAGCAGTTCTTC.

CDR3 protein: CATSQEYF. DNA of the CDR3: TGCGCCACCTCACAGGAGTATTTT. V gene TRBV23-1 combines with J gene TRBJ2-3; D perhaps matches TRBD1 (5 bases). TRBV23-1 is assigned to the ORF class and has an uncertain function. This CDR3 is 8 amino acids long. Trimming stripped 10 bases from V and 13 bases from J, with 9 bases between.

As to this clone: Compared with germline, one end of the junction differs, possibly owing to a read error. The V call is TRBV5-3, the J call TRBJ2-7; 7 bases fit TRBD1. TRBV5-3 falls under the ORF class, with uncertain function. The CDR3 covers 12 residues. The CDR3, as DNA: TGTGCCAGAAGCTTGACACATACAGGGGCCTGCTTC. It specifies CARSLTHTGACF.

This rearrangement joins TRBV28 to TRBJ2-7; D remains unclear. This CDR3 comprises 12 residues. Trimming pared 8 bases from V and 2 bases from J, leaving 10 bases between. Germline loops: CDR1 MDHEN, CDR2 SYDVKM. CDR3 residues: CASGYYAYEQYF. DNA for the CDR3: TGTGCCAGCGGTTATTATGCCTACGAGCAGTACTTC.

The chain recombines TRBV28 with TRBJ2-5, with D unresolved. Germline V lookup: CDR1 MDHEN, CDR2 SYDVKM. CDR3 size: 15 residues. The germline V and J ends were trimmed by 2 bases and 5 bases, with 15 bases remaining between them. The CDR3: CASSLARTGRETQYF. CDR3 DNA sequence: TGTGCCAGCAGTTTAGCCAGGACCGGCCGGGAGACCCAGTACTTC.

This clone was counted a single time. The chain recombines TRBV4-1 with TRBJ2-2; TRBD1 matches at 7 bases. Germline V lookup: CDR1 MGHRA, CDR2 YSYEKL. This CDR3 spans 16 amino acids. With 3 bases clipped from V and 5 bases from J, the junction kept 9 bases outside the gene matches. Here the CDR3 reads CASSHQTGSRTGELFF. The CDR3 bases are TGCGCCAGCAGCCACCAGACAGGGAGTAGAACCGGGGAGCTGTTTTTT.

CDR3: CASSLSGQTQETQYF. CDR3 sequence (DNA): TGTGCCAGCAGCTTGAGCGGACAGACCCAAGAGACCCAGTACTTC. The gene calls are TRBV11-3 and TRBJ2-5, with D maybe TRBD1 (6 bases). The V end lost 3 bases, the J end lost 1 base, and 12 bases lay between the germline ends. CDR1 is SGHNT and CDR2 is YENEEA in the germline V gene. The CDR3 loop spans 15 amino acids.

This chain uses TRBV5-1 with TRBJ2-2, with TRBD1 matching over 10 bases. The CDR3 is 16 residues long. V dropped 2 bases and J dropped 5; count of bases not matched to a gene: 6. Germline V gene sequence: CDR1 SGHRS, CDR2 YFSETQ. CDR3: CASSLRGTGVTGELFF. CDR3 bases: TGCGCCAGCAGCTTACGCGGGACAGGGGTAACCGGGGAGCTGTTTTTT.

The CDR3 sequence is CATSRGTGAGYGYTF. CDR3 nucleotide sequence: TGTGCCACCAGCAGAGGGACAGGGGCGGGGTATGGCTACACCTTC. The chain carries TRBV15 and TRBJ1-2; 9 nucleotides line up with TRBD1. Germline V gene lookup returns CDR1 LNHNV and CDR2 YYDKDF (reference sequence). The CDR3 contains 15 residues. The ends lost 1 base at V and 5 bases at J; junction bases unmatched: 5.

The chain has TRBV5-1 and TRBJ1-3; no clear D. CDR3 length equals 13 residues. Germline CDR1 is SGHRS and CDR2 is YFSETQ. The V end was cut by 5 bases, the J end by 4 bases, with 10 bases between. The CDR3 coding sequence is TGCGCCAGCAGTGGAGGGCACGGAAACACCATATATTTT. Translating it yields CASSGGHGNTIYF.

The rearrangement joins TRBV28 to TRBJ2-7; D is tentatively TRBD1 or TRBD2 (6 bases each). V was trimmed by 2 bases and J by 1 base, leaving 9 bases between them. This CDR3 has 14 residues. CDR1 MDHEN and CDR2 SYDVKM come from the germline V gene. The CDR3: CASSLTGRSYEQYF. The CDR3 DNA follows: TGTGCCAGCAGTTTAACAGGGAGGTCCTACGAGCAGTACTTC.

The chain couples TRBV4-1 to TRBJ1-4; no reliable D call. Germline CDR1 MGHRA, CDR2 YSYEKL. The CDR3 loop spans 14 amino acids. With 1 base removed from V and 6 bases from J, the gap between germline ends came to 9 bases. DNA for the CDR3: TGCGCCAGCAGCCAAGGATGGAGGGATGAAAAACTGTTTTTT. Its protein product is CASSQGWRDEKLFF.

The chain is built from TRBV19 and TRBJ2-7; tentatively, D is TRBD1 or TRBD2 (5 bases each). CDR3 length equals 16 residues. Germline V gene lookup returns CDR1 LNHDA and CDR2 SQIVND (reference sequence). Trimming removed 3 bases from V and 0 bases from J, with 15 bases in between. CDR3 amino acids: CASSIGTPLSSYEQYF. The CDR3 nucleotides read TGTGCCAGTAGTATTGGGACCCCCCTGAGCTCCTACGAGCAGTACTTC.

The J gene is TRBJ2-7, the V gene TRBV7-2; the match to TRBD1 covers 8 bases. Per germline, CDR1 SGHTA and CDR2 FQGNSA. Trimming at V came to 1 base and at J to 7 bases, leaving 12 bases not matched to a gene. The CDR3 is 16 residues long. The CDR3 nucleotides are TGTGCCAGCAGCTTAGAGACGGACAGGGTGATTCGGGAGCAGTACTTC. Amino acids: CASSLETDRVIREQYF.

V gene TRBV6-5 combines with J gene TRBJ1-2; tentatively, D is TRBD1 (6 bases). Germline assignment: CDR1 MNHEY and CDR2 SVGAGI. V lost 7 bases and J lost 7, with 10 bases in between. This CDR3 is built from 11 residues. CDR3: CASTTRGGYTF. DNA of the CDR3: TGTGCCAGCACAACCAGGGGTGGCTACACCTTC.

The chain combines TRBV28 with TRBJ2-3, with a possible D match to TRBD1 (6 bases). CDR3 length equals 18 residues. The V gene lost 6 bases and the J gene lost 6 bases, with 28 bases spanning the gap. Germline values: CDR1 MDHEN, CDR2 SYDVKM. CDR3 bases: TGTGCCAGCAGCCCACCCCCTTTACAGGGCGGTTGGTTTGATACGCAGTATTTT. This codes for CASSPPPLQGGWFDTQYF.

This rearrangement joins TRBV7-9 to TRBJ2-1; 9 bases match TRBD1. The length of the CDR3 is 15 residues. The J segment lost 6 bases and the V segment lost 0 bases, leaving 3 bases of the junction unmatched. Germline V gene data show CDR1 as SEHNR and CDR2 as FQNEAQ (reference sequence). The CDR3 DNA follows: TGTGCCAGCAGCTTAGCAGGACAGGGGAGCAATGAGCAGTTCTTC. It translates to CASSLAGQGSNEQFF.

J is TRBJ2-7 and V is TRBV15; D remains unclear. Germline V lookup: CDR1 LNHNV, CDR2 YYDKDF (reference sequence). The V end was cut by 0 bases, the J end by 0 bases, with 21 bases between. The CDR3 covers 19 residues. The CDR3 region is CATSRDALAYSAYSYEQYF. DNA of the CDR3: TGTGCCACCAGCAGAGATGCCCTGGCGTACAGCGCCTACTCCTACGAGCAGTACTTC.